This T cell receptor beta chain originates from a study of cytomegalovirus exposure and HLA in healthy donors. The overall study: Previous work identified roughly 110 million unique TCR beta sequences from roughly 180 million T cells. Around 78 million unique TCRs, all from HLA-typed donors, were included in an early release of the data.

A single count supports this clone. Its matching antigen is unknown. PCR used 60 Vbeta primers and 13 Jbeta primers. TCRdb's table, derived via immunoSEQ multiplex PCR, lists solely in-frame clones and lacks some. The sample has roughly 150,000 clones; roughly 85% are singletons. Trimming cost V 0 bases and J 3 bases; bases outside gene matches: 5. From germline, CDR1 is SGHRS and CDR2 YFSETQ. The length of the CDR3 is 15 residues. Findings and limits, study-wide: Rates of TCR association differed by HLA locus in a later analysis, with DRB1 highest and HLA-C lowest.

This sequence originates from a woman in her thirties in good health and CMV-seronegative. V usage is TRBV5-1 and J usage is TRBJ1-1; 7 bases match TRBD1. The sequenced sample consisted of PBMCs. CDR3 sequence: CASSLGDRADTEAFF. The CDR3 nucleotides are TGCGCCAGCAGCTTGGGCGACAGGGCCGACACTGAAGCTTTCTTT.